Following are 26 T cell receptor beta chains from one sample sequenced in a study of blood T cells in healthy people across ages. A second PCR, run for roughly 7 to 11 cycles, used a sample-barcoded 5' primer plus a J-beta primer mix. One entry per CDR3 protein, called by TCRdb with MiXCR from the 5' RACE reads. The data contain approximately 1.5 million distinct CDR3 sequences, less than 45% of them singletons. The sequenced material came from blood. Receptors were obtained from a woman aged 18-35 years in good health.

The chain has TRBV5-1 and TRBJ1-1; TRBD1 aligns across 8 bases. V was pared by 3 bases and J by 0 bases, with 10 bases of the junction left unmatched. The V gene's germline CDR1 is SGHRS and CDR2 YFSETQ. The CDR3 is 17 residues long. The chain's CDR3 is CASSSLDRGLMNTEAFF. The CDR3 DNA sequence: TGCGCCAGCAGCTCCCTCGACAGGGGCCTTATGAACACTGAAGCTTTCTTT.

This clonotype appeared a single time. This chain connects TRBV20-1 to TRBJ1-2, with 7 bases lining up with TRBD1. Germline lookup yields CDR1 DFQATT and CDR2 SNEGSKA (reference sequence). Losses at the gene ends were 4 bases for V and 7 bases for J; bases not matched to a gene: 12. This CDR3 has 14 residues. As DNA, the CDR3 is TGCAGTGCTACCCCTTCCGACAGGGCACGTGGCTACACCTTC. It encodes CSATPSDRARGYTF.

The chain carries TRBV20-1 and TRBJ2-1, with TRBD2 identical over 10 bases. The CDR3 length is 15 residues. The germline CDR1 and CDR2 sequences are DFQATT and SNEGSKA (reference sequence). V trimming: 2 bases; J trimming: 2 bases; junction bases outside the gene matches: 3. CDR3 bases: TGCAGTGCTAGATCCGGGACTAGCGCCTACAATGAGCAGTTCTTC. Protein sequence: CSARSGTSAYNEQFF.

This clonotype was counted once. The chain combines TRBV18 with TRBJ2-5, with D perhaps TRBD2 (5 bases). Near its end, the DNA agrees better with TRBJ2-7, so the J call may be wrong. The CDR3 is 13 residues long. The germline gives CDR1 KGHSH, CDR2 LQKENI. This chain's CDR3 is CASSPEVGTEQYF. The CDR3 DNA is TGTGCCAGCTCACCGGAGGTCGGTACCGAGCAGTACTTC.

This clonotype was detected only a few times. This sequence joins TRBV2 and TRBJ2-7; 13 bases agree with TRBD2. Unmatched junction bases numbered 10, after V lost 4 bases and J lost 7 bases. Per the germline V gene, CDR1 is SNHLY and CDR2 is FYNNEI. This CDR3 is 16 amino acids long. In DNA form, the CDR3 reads TGTGCCAGCAGTGGGGGGACTAGCGGGATCTCCCAGGAGCAGTACTTC. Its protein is CASSGGTSGISQEQYF.

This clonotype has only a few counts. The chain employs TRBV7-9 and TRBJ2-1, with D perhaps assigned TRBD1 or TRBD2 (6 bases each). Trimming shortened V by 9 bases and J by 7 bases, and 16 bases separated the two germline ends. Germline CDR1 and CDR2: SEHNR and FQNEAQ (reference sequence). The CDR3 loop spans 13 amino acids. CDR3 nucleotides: TGTGCCAGTAAGAAGGGGGGTTCGAATGAGCAGTTCTTC. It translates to CASKKGGSNEQFF.

CDR3 protein: CSAREGSKRDTQYF. The DNA for the CDR3 is TGCAGTGCTAGAGAGGGTTCTAAACGGGATACGCAGTATTTT. The chain has TRBV20-1 and TRBJ2-3; D ambiguous. CDR1 and CDR2 (germline): DFQATT, SNEGSKA (reference sequence). Trimming took off 0 bases at V and 6 bases at J, with 13 bases between the two ends. The CDR3 spans 14 residues.

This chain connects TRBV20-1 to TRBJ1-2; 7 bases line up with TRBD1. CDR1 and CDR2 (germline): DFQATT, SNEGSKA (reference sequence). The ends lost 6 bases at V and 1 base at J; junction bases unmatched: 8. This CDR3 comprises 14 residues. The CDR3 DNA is TGCAGTGCGCCACAGGGGCCCATTAACTATGGCTACACCTTC. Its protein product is CSAPQGPINYGYTF.

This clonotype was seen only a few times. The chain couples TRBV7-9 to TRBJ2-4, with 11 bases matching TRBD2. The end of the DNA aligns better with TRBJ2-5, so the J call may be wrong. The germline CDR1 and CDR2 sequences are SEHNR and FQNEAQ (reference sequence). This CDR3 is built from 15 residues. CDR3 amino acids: CASSLTASGGKTQYF. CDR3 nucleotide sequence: TGTGCCAGCAGCTTAACGGCTAGCGGGGGGAAGACCCAGTACTTC.

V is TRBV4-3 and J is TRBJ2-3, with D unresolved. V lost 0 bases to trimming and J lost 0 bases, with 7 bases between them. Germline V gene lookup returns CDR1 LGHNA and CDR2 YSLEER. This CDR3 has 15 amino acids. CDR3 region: CASSQDWRSTDTQYF. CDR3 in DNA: TGCGCCAGCAGCCAAGATTGGCGGAGCACAGATACGCAGTATTTT.

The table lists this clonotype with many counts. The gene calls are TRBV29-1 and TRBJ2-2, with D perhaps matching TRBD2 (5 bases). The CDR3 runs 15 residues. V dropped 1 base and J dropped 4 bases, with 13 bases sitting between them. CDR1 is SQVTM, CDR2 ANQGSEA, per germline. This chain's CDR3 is CSVEAGSSATGELFF. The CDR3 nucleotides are TGCAGCGTTGAAGCGGGGTCGTCGGCCACCGGGGAGCTGTTTTTT.

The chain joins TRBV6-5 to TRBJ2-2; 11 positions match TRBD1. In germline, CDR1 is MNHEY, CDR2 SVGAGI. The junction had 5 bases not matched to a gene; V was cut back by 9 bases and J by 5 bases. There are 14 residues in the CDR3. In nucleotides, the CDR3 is TGTGCCAGTAGGGACAGGGGGATGACCGGGGAGCTGTTTTTT. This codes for CASRDRGMTGELFF.

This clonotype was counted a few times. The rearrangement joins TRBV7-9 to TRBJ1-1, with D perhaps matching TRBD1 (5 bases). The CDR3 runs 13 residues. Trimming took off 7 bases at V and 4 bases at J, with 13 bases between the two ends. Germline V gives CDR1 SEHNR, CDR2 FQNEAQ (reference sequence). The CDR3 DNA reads TGTGCCAGCAACGACGGCGGGGGCACTGAAGCTTTCTTT. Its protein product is CASNDGGGTEAFF. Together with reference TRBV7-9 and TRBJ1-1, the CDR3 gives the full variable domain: DTGVSQNPRHKITKRGQNVTFRCDPISEHNRLYWYRQTLGQGPEFLTYFQNEAQLEKSRLLSDRFSAERPKGSFSTLEIQRTEQGDSAMYLCASNDGGGTEAFFGQGTRLTVV.

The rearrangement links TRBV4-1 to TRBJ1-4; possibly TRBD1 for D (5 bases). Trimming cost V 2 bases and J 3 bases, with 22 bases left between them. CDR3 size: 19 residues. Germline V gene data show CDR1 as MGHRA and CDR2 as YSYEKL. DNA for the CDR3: TGCGCCAGCAGCCAATTTTACGAGGGGCGGAGGCGGGCTAATGAAAAACTGTTTTTT. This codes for CASSQFYEGRRRANEKLFF.

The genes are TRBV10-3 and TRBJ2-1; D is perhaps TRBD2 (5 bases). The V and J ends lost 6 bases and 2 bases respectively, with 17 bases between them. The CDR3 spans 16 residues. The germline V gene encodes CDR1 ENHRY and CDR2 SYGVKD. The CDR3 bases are TGTGCCATCAGGGACCTCGGGATTGGTCCCTACAATGAGCAGTTCTTC. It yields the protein CAIRDLGIGPYNEQFF.

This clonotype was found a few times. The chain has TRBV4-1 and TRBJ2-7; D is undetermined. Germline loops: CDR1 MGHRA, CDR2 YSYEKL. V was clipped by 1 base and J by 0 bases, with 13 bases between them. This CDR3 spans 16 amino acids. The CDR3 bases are TGCGCCAGCAGCCAAGGTCTAAGGTCCACCTCCTACGAGCAGTACTTC. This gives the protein CASSQGLRSTSYEQYF.

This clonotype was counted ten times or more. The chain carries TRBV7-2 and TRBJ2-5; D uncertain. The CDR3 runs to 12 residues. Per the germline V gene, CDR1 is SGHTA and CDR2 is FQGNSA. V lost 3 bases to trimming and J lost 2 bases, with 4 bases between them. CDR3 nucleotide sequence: TGTGCCAGCAGCTTCTGGCAAGAGACCCAGTACTTC. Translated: CASSFWQETQYF.

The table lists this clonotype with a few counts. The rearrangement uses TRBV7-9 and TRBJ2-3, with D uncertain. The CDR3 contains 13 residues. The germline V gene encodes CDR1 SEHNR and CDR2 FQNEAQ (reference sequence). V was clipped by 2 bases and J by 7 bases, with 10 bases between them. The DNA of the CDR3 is TGTGCCAGCAGCTTACCCTTGCAGAATACGCAGTATTTT. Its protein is CASSLPLQNTQYF.

The CDR3 here is CATRERNTEAFF. The CDR3 DNA sequence: TGTGCCACCCGGGAAAGGAACACTGAAGCTTTCTTT. The J gene is TRBJ1-1, the V gene TRBV6-6; D is unclear. Germline loops: CDR1 MNHNY, CDR2 SVGAGI (reference sequence). The CDR3 runs to 12 residues. V lost 10 bases, J lost 1 base, and 10 bases lay in between.

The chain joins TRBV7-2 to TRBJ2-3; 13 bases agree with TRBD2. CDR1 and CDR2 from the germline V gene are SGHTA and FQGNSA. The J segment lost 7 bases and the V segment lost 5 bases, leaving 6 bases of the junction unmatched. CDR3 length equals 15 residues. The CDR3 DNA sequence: TGTGCCAGCAGCAAAACTAGCGGGGGGGAATATACGCAGTATTTT. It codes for CASSKTSGGEYTQYF.

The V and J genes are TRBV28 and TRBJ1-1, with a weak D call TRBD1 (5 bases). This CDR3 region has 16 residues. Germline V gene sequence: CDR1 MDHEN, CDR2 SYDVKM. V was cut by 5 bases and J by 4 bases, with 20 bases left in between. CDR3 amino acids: CASSQDTSGGGTEAFF. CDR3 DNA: TGTGCCAGCAGTCAGGACACATCCGGGGGAGGCACTGAAGCTTTCTTT.

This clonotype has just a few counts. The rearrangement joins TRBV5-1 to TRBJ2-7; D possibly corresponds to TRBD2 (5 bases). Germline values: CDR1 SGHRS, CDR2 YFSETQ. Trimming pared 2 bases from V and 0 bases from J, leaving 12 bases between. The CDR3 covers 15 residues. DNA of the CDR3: TGCGCCAGCAGCTTCTCGGGATTCAGCTCCTACGAGCAGTACTTC. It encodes CASSFSGFSSYEQYF.

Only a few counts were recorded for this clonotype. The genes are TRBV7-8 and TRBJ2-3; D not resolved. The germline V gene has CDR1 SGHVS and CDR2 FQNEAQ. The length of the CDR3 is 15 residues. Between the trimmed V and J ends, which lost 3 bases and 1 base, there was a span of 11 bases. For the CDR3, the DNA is TGTGCCAGCAGCTTTGGTAGAGGCGGCACAGATACGCAGTATTTT. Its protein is CASSFGRGGTDTQYF.

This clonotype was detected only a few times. The CDR3 nucleotides are TGTGCCAGCAGCTCTCGTGGCGGGAGCTCCTACAATGAGCAGTTCTTC. The encoded protein is CASSSRGGSSYNEQFF. The chain combines TRBV7-2 with TRBJ2-1; 7 bases fit TRBD2. Losses at the gene ends were 4 bases for V and 0 bases for J; bases not matched to a gene: 6. The length of the CDR3 is 16 residues. CDR1 and CDR2 (germline): SGHTA, FQGNSA.

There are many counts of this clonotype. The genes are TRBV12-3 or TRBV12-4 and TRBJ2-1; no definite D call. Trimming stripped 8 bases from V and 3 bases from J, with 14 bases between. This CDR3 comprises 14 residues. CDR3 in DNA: TGTGCCAGCCAAAAAACGGCTAACTACAATGAGCAGTTCTTC. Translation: CASQKTANYNEQFF.

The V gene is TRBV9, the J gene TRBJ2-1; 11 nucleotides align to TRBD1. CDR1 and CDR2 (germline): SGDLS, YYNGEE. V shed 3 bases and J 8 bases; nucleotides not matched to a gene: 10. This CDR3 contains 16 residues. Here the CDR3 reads CASSGYGTGGLDEQFF. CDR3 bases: TGTGCCAGCAGCGGCTACGGGACAGGGGGTCTCGATGAGCAGTTCTTC.